The TCR beta chain described here comes from a study of T-cell memory formation after mild COVID-19. Broader study findings: Those CD4+ clones that contracted were mainly in CM and EM (CD8+ ones in EMRA). While clones contracting from day 15 to 85 were balanced between CD4 and CD8, later expanders leaned CD4+. Prior to infection, memory already included some responding clones, suggesting cross-reactive memory joined.

This clonotype was seen more than once but under ten times. Its antigen is undetermined. With constant-segment primers, 5'RACE yielded cDNA libraries of TCR alpha and TCR beta that carried sample barcodes and UMIs. TCRdb analysed the 5' RACE reads with MiXCR anew, one entry per CDR3 protein. Among roughly 560,000 distinct CDR3 sequences listed, 20% were seen once. This receptor was obtained from an adult woman who had mild COVID-19 (a few samples of this study predate the infection). Cell type and time point are not known. Sequenced input: PBMCs or a T cell subset sorted from them (not recorded which).

CDR3: CASSLGRAIYNEQFF. The CDR3 DNA follows: TGCGCCAGCAGCTTGGGCAGGGCGATCTACAATGAGCAGTTCTTC. V is TRBV5-1 and J is TRBJ2-1; tentative D call: TRBD1 (5 bases). The germline CDR1 and CDR2 sequences are SGHRS and YFSETQ. The CDR3 spans 15 residues. The ends were cut back, 0 bases at V and 3 bases at J, with 10 bases in the middle.